The present T cell receptor beta chain was sequenced within a study of blood T cell repertoires in COVID-19 (dated by TCRdb to the early 2020s). Study-level background: Samples covering the acute and convalescent phases of COVID-19 were provided by collaborators in the United States, Italy and Spain. A de-identified subject ID, COVID-19 status, age in years and sex were almost always included in the sample metadata. The dataset comprised deeply sampled blood TCRbeta repertoires from subjects exposed to, actively infected with, or recovered from COVID-19. The material from the prospective study consisted of cDNA or gDNA derived from T cells, B-cell-depleted T cells, or PBMCs. The repertoires were released in a freely available public database meant as a resource for research on the immune response to SARS-CoV-2. Samples were obtained from the ongoing ImmuneRACE study (first 160 participants) and from over 1,000 subjects provided by 6 global collaborators. HLA class I and class II types, where available, came from metadata supplied by the sample provider rather than from assay-based typing.

A word on this clone: Its antigen is still unknown. No qualities accompany the bases; no much larger clone lies one base away.

The immunoSEQ Assay, a bias-controlled multiplex PCR, was used to amplify TCRbeta CDR3 regions from genomic DNA. The authors' analysis ran thus. Nucleated cell counts per sample were estimated from amplification of reference gene primers within the assay. To quantify the absolute abundance of each unique TCRbeta CDR3 rearrangement, sequence reads were collapsed and filtered. For each sample, productive Simpson clonality was calculated by taking the square root of Simpson's diversity index across productive rearrangements. Drawn from immuneACCESS, this table holds only the in-frame rearrangements with V and J called that TCRdb kept. Clones are partly lost; checked studies trace under half to an unresolved V gene and leave the rest unexplained. The V and J calls and the clone size are those of that table, but D and trimming were determined from the DNA. This sample holds around 70,000 clones; approximately 80% were observed only once. Of the sample, less than 15% is held by the ten largest clones.

Ends trimmed: V by 4 bases, J by 12 bases; bases unmatched to a gene: 3. The CDR3 goes from the cysteine to the phenylalanine over 12 residues. Only the CDR3 portion is preserved as DNA: 36 bases, with reading frame beginning at the first base. From a lookup of the germline V gene, CDR1 and CDR2 are KGHDR and SFDVKD. Broader findings and caveats from the paper: The amount of clinical and demographic metadata varied by source and participant and was provided uncurated.

The collaborating institutions used their own protocols to collect whole blood in K2EDTA tubes. For TCRbeta analysis, collaborators shipped samples in one of three forms: frozen whole blood, isolated PBMCs, or DNA extracted from either of those sample types. The rearrangement joined TRBV24-1 to TRBJ1-4, with TRBD1 identical over 8 junction bases. The sample was peripheral blood. This TCR was recovered from a human donor in a cohort sampled during active COVID-19. The DNA is TGTGCCACCAGTGAACAGGGGGGTGAACTGTTTTTT. Translated, this gives CATSEQGGELFF.